This T cell receptor (beta chain) derives from a study of shared clonotypes between healthy human individuals. At the deep level, the assay was run. The method was immunoSEQ multiplex PCR; TCRdb's version includes in-frame clones alone and lacks a portion of them. The sample comprises about 1 million clones, around three quarters of which are singletons, and more than 0.45% rests with the top ten. Each of the donors was a healthy adult who was HIV-negative and had not had a recent acute infection or vaccination. Every donor, a Caucasian adult, lived in Nashville, Tennessee. About this clone itself: Its antigen is currently unknown.

Study-wide results and limits: The four-donor shared clonotypes exceeded non-shared clonotypes in generation probability, with non-shared ones scoring lower.

The germline CDR1 and CDR2 sequences are SGHVS and FQNEAQ. The CDR3 length is 13 residues. Trimming took off 6 bases at V and 4 bases at J, with 10 bases between the two ends. The genes are TRBV7-8 and TRBJ1-5; D may be TRBD1 (6 bases). Sequenced sample: memory CD4+ T cells from PBMCs. Subset described: CD45RA-negative fraction. The TCR originated in a man between 18 and 35 years old in good health. Some clones in this sample may be carry-over from other donors' samples. The CDR3 reads CASSEDRNQPQHF. Here the CDR3 DNA reads TGTGCCAGCAGTGAGGACAGAAATCAGCCCCAGCATTTT.